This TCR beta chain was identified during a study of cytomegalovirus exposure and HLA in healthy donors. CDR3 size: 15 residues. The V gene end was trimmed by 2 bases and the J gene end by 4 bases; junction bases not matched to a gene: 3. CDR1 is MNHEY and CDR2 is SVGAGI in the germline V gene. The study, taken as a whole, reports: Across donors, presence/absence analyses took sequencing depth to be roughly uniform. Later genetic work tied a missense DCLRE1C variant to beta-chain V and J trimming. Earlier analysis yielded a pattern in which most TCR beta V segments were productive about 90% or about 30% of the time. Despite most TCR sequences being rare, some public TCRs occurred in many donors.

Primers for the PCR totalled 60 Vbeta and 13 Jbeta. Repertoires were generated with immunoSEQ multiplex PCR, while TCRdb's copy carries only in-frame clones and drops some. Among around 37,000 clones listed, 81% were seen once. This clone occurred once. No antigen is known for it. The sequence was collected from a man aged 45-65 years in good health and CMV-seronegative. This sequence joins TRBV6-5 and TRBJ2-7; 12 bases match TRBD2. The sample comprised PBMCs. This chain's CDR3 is CASSYPGLAGYEQYF. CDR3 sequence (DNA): TGTGCCAGCAGTTACCCGGGACTAGCGGGTTACGAGCAGTACTTC.